This T cell receptor (beta chain) emerged from a study of T-cell memory formation after mild COVID-19. Study-level information: Largely donor-specific TCR clusters were found.

TCRdb re-called the 5' RACE reads with MiXCR, one entry per CDR3 protein. The table includes about 390,000 distinct CDR3 sequences, roughly 15% detected once. CDR3 length equals 14 residues. The germline gives CDR1 PRHDT, CDR2 FYEKMQ (reference sequence). The V and J ends lost 5 bases and 8 bases respectively, with 16 bases between them. This sequence joins TRBV13 and TRBJ2-1, with D hard to call. Source material: PBMCs or a T cell subset sorted from them (not recorded which). This clonotype was obtained from a man aged 18 to 29 who had mild COVID-19 (a few samples of this study predate the infection). Cell type and time point are not known. The CDR3: CASSVTGGRDEQFF. CDR3 nucleotide sequence: TGTGCCAGCAGCGTGACGGGTGGCCGTGATGAGCAGTTCTTC.